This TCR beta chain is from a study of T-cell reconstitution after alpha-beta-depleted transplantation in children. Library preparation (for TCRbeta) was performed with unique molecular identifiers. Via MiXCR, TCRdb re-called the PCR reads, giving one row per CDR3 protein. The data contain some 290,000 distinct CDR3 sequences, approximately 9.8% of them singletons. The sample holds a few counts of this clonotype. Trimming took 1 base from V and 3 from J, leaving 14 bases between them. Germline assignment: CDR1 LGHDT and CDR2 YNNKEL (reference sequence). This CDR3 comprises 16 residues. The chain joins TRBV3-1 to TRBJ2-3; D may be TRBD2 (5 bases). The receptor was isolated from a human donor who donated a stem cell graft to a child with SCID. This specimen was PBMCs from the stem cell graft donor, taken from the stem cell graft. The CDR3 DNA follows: TGTGCCAGCAGCCAAGTGCGTCTAGCCCTAACAGATACGCAGTATTTT. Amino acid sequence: CASSQVRLALTDTQYF.